The 28 T cell receptor beta chains in this list originate from one sample, sequenced in a study of Ad26.COV2.S vaccination and SARS-CoV-2 variants. Repertoires were generated with immunoSEQ multiplex PCR, while TCRdb's copy carries only in-frame clones and drops some. The sample lists roughly 100,000 clones; over 60% were seen once. Specimen: peripheral blood, collected after recovery from COVID-19. These receptors all come from a human donor who had recovered from COVID-19.

The rearrangement joins TRBV7-2 to TRBJ1-1; D possibly corresponds to TRBD1 (6 bases). The ends were cut back, 4 bases at V and 7 bases at J, with 13 bases in the middle. The CDR3 runs 13 residues. CDR1 is SGHTA and CDR2 is FQGNSA in the germline V gene. CDR3 loop: CASSSRQVREAFF. The DNA for the CDR3 is TGTGCCAGCAGCTCCCGACAGGTTCGTGAAGCTTTCTTT.

The chain employs TRBV7-2 and TRBJ2-5; D is uncertain. The CDR3 consists of 15 residues. V lost 1 base and J lost 1, with 10 bases in between. The germline CDR1 and CDR2 sequences are SGHTA and FQGNSA. The CDR3 loop reads CASSLVGGSQETQYF. CDR3 DNA: TGTGCCAGCAGCTTAGTCGGCGGTTCCCAAGAGACCCAGTACTTC.

The chain joins TRBV6-4 to TRBJ2-5; D uncertain. This CDR3 contains 11 residues. CDR1 and CDR2 from the germline V gene are MRHNA and SNTAGT. V shed 8 bases and J shed 0 bases, with 4 bases lying between them. CDR3 amino acids: CASDNQETQYF. The CDR3 DNA sequence: TGTGCCAGCGACAACCAAGAGACCCAGTACTTC.

This clone was detected only a few times. The chain links TRBV6-6 to TRBJ1-1; D unresolved. Between the trimmed V and J ends, which lost 8 bases and 0 bases, there was a span of 7 bases. The CDR3 spans 12 residues. Germline lookup yields CDR1 MNHNY and CDR2 SVGAGI (reference sequence). This chain's CDR3 is CASGKMNTEAFF. As DNA, the CDR3 is TGTGCCAGCGGAAAGATGAACACTGAAGCTTTCTTT.

The chain recombines TRBV6-6 with TRBJ2-1; D call uncertain. This CDR3 is 12 amino acids long. CDR1 and CDR2 from the germline V gene are MNHNY and SVGAGI (reference sequence). Trimming shortened V by 8 bases and J by 3 bases, and 8 bases separated the two germline ends. CDR3 coding DNA: TGTGCCAGCGGGCCAGACTACAATGAGCAGTTCTTC. Translation gives CASGPDYNEQFF.

CDR3 amino acids: CASSRVAGANEQFF. The CDR3 bases are TGTGCCAGCAGCCGTGTAGCGGGGGCCAATGAGCAGTTCTTC. The chain joins TRBV11-3 to TRBJ2-1, with TRBD2 identical over 9 bases. The CDR3 covers 14 residues. V gave up 5 bases and J gave up 6 bases; unmatched junction bases: 5. Germline assignment: CDR1 SGHNT and CDR2 YENEEA.

This chain uses TRBV2 with TRBJ2-1, with TRBD1 matching 7 bases. Germline V gives CDR1 SNHLY, CDR2 FYNNEI. Trimming took 4 bases from V and 5 from J; bases not matched to a gene: 5. This CDR3 has 14 amino acids. CDR3 coding DNA: TGTGCCAGCAGTGTGCAGGGGGACCACAATGAGCAGTTCTTC. Translating gives CASSVQGDHNEQFF.

The rearrangement links TRBV4-1 to TRBJ2-1; 12 bases are shared with TRBD2. With 0 bases clipped from V and 12 bases from J, the junction kept 18 bases outside the gene matches. CDR3 length equals 19 residues. CDR1 MGHRA and CDR2 YSYEKL come from the germline V gene. CDR3 nucleotide sequence: TGCGCCAGCAGCCAAGATCCTCCTAGCGGGGGGGCCAGTATCAGGCGGCAGTTCTTC. Its protein product is CASSQDPPSGGASIRRQFF.

V usage is TRBV12-3 or TRBV12-4 and J usage is TRBJ2-1, with 7 bases aligning to TRBD2. The CDR3 length is 11 residues. J lost 9 bases, V lost 4 bases, and 0 bases had no gene match. The CDR3 loop is CASSSGGEQFF. CDR3 coding DNA: TGTGCCAGCAGTTCGGGAGGTGAGCAGTTCTTC.

The chain recombines TRBV27 with TRBJ2-3; 8 bases line up with TRBD2. Trimming cost V 5 bases and J 2 bases; bases outside gene matches: 15. Germline CDR1 MNHEY, CDR2 SMNVEV (reference sequence). The CDR3 has 18 residues. CDR3 coding DNA: TGTGCCAGCAGTCAAAACGCCCCTGCGGGGGGTCTCACAGATACGCAGTATTTT. As protein: CASSQNAPAGGLTDTQYF.

This clone was seen only a few times. This sequence joins TRBV29-1 and TRBJ2-3, with TRBD2 matching 13 bases. The germline V gene has CDR1 SQVTM and CDR2 ANQGSEA. V dropped 4 bases and J dropped 4; count of bases not matched to a gene: 8. The CDR3 covers 16 residues. In DNA form, the CDR3 reads TGCAGCGTTGTGGGACTAGCGGGGAAATATGCAGATACGCAGTATTTT. It encodes CSVVGLAGKYADTQYF.

This clone was counted a single time. The chain links TRBV5-6 to TRBJ2-7, with no clear D. This CDR3 has 11 amino acids. In germline, CDR1 is SGHDT, CDR2 YYEEEE. Trimming removed 4 bases at V and 3 bases at J, with 5 bases between. Here the CDR3 DNA reads TGTGCCAGCAGCGGCGTCTACGAGCAGTACTTC. As protein: CASSGVYEQYF.

V gene TRBV6-5 combines with J gene TRBJ2-4; possible D gene TRBD2, 6 bases. Germline lookup yields CDR1 MNHEY and CDR2 SVGAGI. V lost 2 bases, J lost 5 bases, and 7 bases lay in between. The CDR3 runs to 13 residues. Here the CDR3 reads CASSYGGENIQYF. The CDR3 DNA sequence: TGTGCCAGCAGTTACGGAGGGGAAAACATTCAGTACTTC.

This chain links TRBV19 with TRBJ1-6, with 10 bases identical to TRBD1. The CDR3 consists of 16 residues. The germline V gene has CDR1 LNHDA and CDR2 SQIVND (reference sequence). J lost 9 bases, V lost 4 bases, and 9 bases had no gene match. CDR3 amino acids: CASSTTPTGGSSPLHF. CDR3 DNA: TGTGCCAGTAGTACCACTCCGACAGGGGGCAGTTCACCCCTCCACTTT.

The rearrangement links TRBV18 to TRBJ2-1; TRBD1 aligns across 7 bases. Germline CDR1 reads KGHSH; CDR2 reads LQKENI. J lost 7 bases, V lost 2 bases, and 11 bases had no gene match. The CDR3 sequence is 16 residues long. The CDR3 here is CASSPVLTGEANEQFF. CDR3 nucleotides: TGTGCCAGCTCACCAGTACTCACAGGGGAAGCAAATGAGCAGTTCTTC.

V gene TRBV5-1 combines with J gene TRBJ1-3; a possible D gene is TRBD1 (5 bases). The germline V gene has CDR1 SGHRS and CDR2 YFSETQ. The germline V and J ends were trimmed by 6 bases and 1 base, with 17 bases remaining between them. The CDR3 has 16 amino acids. The DNA for the CDR3 is TGCGCCAGCACCGCCCAGGACATATCTTCTGGAAACACCATATATTTT. Translation: CASTAQDISSGNTIYF.

This clone was counted a few times. V usage is TRBV5-4 and J usage is TRBJ1-3, with 7 bases that match TRBD1. CDR1 SGHNT and CDR2 YYREEE come from the germline V gene (reference sequence). The CDR3 totals 15 residues. The V and J ends lost 4 bases and 2 bases, in that order; junction bases with no gene match: 6. The CDR3 nucleotides are TGTGCCAGCAGCACCGGACAGGCGGCTGGAAACACCATATATTTT. The encoded protein is CASSTGQAAGNTIYF. Full variable domain (rest looked up from reference TRBV5-4 and TRBJ1-3): ETGVTQSPTHLIKTRGQQVTLRCSSQSGHNTVSWYQQALGQGPQFIFQYYREEENGRGNFPPRFSGLQFPNYSSELNVNALELDDSALYLCASSTGQAAGNTIYFGEGSWLTVV.

This chain links TRBV11-2 with TRBJ2-2; D gene unclear. The V and J ends lost 4 bases and 7 bases respectively, with 16 bases between them. The germline CDR1 and CDR2 sequences are SGHAT and FQNNGV. This CDR3 is built from 15 residues. CDR3 DNA: TGTGCCAGCAGCTCAAAAGTATCGAGGAGCGGGGAGCTGTTTTTT. This gives the protein CASSSKVSRSGELFF.

Only a few counts were recorded for this clone. This chain connects TRBV30 to TRBJ2-1; 11 nucleotides line up with TRBD2. Germline loops: CDR1 GTSNPN, CDR2 SVGIG (reference sequence). The CDR3 runs 15 residues. With V trimmed by 3 bases and J by 7 bases, 8 bases remained unmatched. For the CDR3, the DNA is TGTGCCTGGAGCGGGGTGGCTAGCGGGGGGAATGAGCAGTTCTTC. Amino acid sequence: CAWSGVASGGNEQFF.

V gene TRBV2 combines with J gene TRBJ1-6; D is perhaps TRBD1 (6 bases). Trimming removed 4 bases at V and 3 bases at J, with 10 bases between. The CDR3 totals 15 residues. Germline values: CDR1 SNHLY, CDR2 FYNNEI. CDR3 residues: CASSVQGHYNSPLHF. For the CDR3, the DNA is TGTGCCAGCAGTGTCCAGGGGCACTATAATTCACCCCTCCACTTT. Full variable domain (rest looked up from reference TRBV2 and TRBJ1-6): EPEVTQTPSHQVTQMGQEVILRCVPISNHLYFYWYRQILGQKVEFLVSFYNNEISEKSEIFDDQFSVERPDGSNFTLKIRSTKLEDSAMYFCASSVQGHYNSPLHFGNGTRLTVT.

The chain is built from TRBV19 and TRBJ1-2; tentatively, D is TRBD1 (6 bases). Trimming removed 4 bases from V and 1 base from J, with 16 bases in between. CDR1 LNHDA and CDR2 SQIVND come from the germline V gene (reference sequence). The CDR3 runs 16 residues. CDR3 loop: CASSTDQGTINYGYTF. CDR3 DNA: TGTGCCAGTAGTACAGACCAGGGGACTATTAACTATGGCTACACCTTC.

This sequence joins TRBV11-3 and TRBJ1-1, with 8 bases that match TRBD1. The CDR3 is 14 amino acids. The germline CDR1 and CDR2 sequences are SGHNT and YENEEA. Trimming took 5 bases from V and 7 from J; bases not matched to a gene: 9. CDR3 region: CASSPGTGPNEAFF. In DNA, the CDR3 is TGTGCCAGCAGCCCCGGGACAGGACCAAATGAAGCTTTCTTT.

In its sample, this clone was seen many times. The rearrangement uses TRBV5-4 and TRBJ1-1, with D uncertain. CDR3 length equals 14 residues. Trimming left V 4 bases short and J 0 bases short, with 10 bases between. Germline CDR1 SGHNT, CDR2 YYREEE (reference sequence). CDR3 in amino acids: CASSPSALNTEAFF. As DNA, the CDR3 is TGTGCCAGCAGCCCATCCGCGTTGAACACTGAAGCTTTCTTT.

The V call is TRBV7-2, the J call TRBJ1-6, with TRBD1 matching over 10 bases. Germline V CDR1 and CDR2: SGHTA, FQGNSA. CDR3 size: 15 residues. Germline trimming cut 5 bases from V and 8 bases from J; bases unmatched to any gene: 6. The CDR3 here is CASSLGGQGYSPLHF. As DNA, the CDR3 is TGTGCCAGCAGCCTAGGGGGACAGGGGTATTCACCCCTCCACTTT.

The rearrangement uses TRBV18 and TRBJ1-1; D is possibly TRBD1 (5 bases). This CDR3 comprises 14 residues. Per germline, CDR1 KGHSH and CDR2 LQKENI. V lost 4 bases and J 4 bases, leaving 13 bases between the germline ends. The CDR3 reads CASSRGDKSTEAFF. DNA for the CDR3: TGTGCCAGCTCACGGGGCGACAAAAGCACTGAAGCTTTCTTT.

This chain connects TRBV2 to TRBJ2-7; D remains ambiguous. The length of the CDR3 is 14 residues. Trimming pared 6 bases from V and 0 bases from J, leaving 12 bases between. Germline V gene lookup returns CDR1 SNHLY and CDR2 FYNNEI. CDR3 protein: CASRYPGLSYEQYF. The CDR3 DNA sequence: TGTGCCAGCAGATATCCCGGCCTCTCCTACGAGCAGTACTTC.

In this sample, this clone turned up a few times. The J gene is TRBJ1-1, the V gene TRBV7-9, with TRBD1 as a possible D gene (5 bases). The V end lost 3 bases, the J end lost 1 base, and 12 bases lay between the germline ends. From germline, CDR1 is SEHNR and CDR2 FQNEAQ (reference sequence). The CDR3 sequence is 15 residues long. The CDR3 nucleotides are TGTGCCAGCAGCTTCCGGGGCCCCCCGAACACTGAAGCTTTCTTT. It encodes CASSFRGPPNTEAFF.

In this sample, this clone turned up many times. V usage is TRBV20-1 and J usage is TRBJ2-5, with D possibly matching TRBD2 (6 bases). CDR1 and CDR2 from the germline V gene are DFQATT and SNEGSKA (reference sequence). V dropped 3 bases and J dropped 5 bases, with 13 bases sitting between them. The CDR3 sequence is 13 residues long. The CDR3 DNA is TGCAGTGCTAGTAAGGCCAGCGGGGAGACCCAGTACTTC. The encoded protein is CSASKASGETQYF.